Following are 5 T cell receptor beta chains from one sample sequenced in a study of blood T cell repertoires in COVID-19. Assay: immunoSEQ multiplex PCR; the TCRdb copy retains only in-frame clones and omits some. Of 180,000 or so clones in the sample, 88% were seen once. Sequencing used peripheral blood. These receptors were collected from a man younger than 30 with active or convalescent COVID-19.

The genes are TRBV12-5 and TRBJ2-7; D is possibly TRBD2 (6 bases). The germline V gene has CDR1 LGHNT and CDR2 FRNRAP. The CDR3 length is 13 residues. V shed 7 bases and J shed 0 bases, with 10 bases lying between them. The CDR3 nucleotides read TGTGCTAGTGTCCGGGACTTCTCCTACGAGCAGTACTTC. Its protein product is CASVRDFSYEQYF.

The count of this clone is one. CDR3 DNA sequence: TGTGCCAGCAGTAAAGGGGCTGCGAACACCGGGGAGCTGTTTTTT. Encoded protein: CASSKGAANTGELFF. The gene calls are TRBV6-6 and TRBJ2-2; possibly TRBD1 for D (5 bases). The CDR3 has 15 amino acids. Trimming pared 5 bases from V and 0 bases from J, leaving 10 bases between. CDR1 is MNHNY and CDR2 is SVGAGI in the germline V gene (reference sequence).

This rearrangement joins TRBV7-9 to TRBJ2-1; 11 nucleotides align to TRBD2. Germline V lookup: CDR1 SEHNR, CDR2 FQNEAQ (reference sequence). The CDR3 totals 16 residues. Losses at the gene ends were 5 bases for V and 8 bases for J; bases not matched to a gene: 11. The CDR3 sequence: CASSAPPGLAVDEQFF. CDR3 coding DNA: TGTGCCAGCAGCGCCCCACCGGGACTAGCGGTAGATGAGCAGTTCTTC.

This CDR3 is CASSLPGGAVIPPDGELFF. The CDR3 bases are TGTGCCAGCAGCCTCCCAGGGGGCGCTGTGATCCCGCCCGACGGGGAGCTGTTTTTT. The V call is TRBV21-1, the J call TRBJ2-2; TRBD1, the table's D call, lacks a check against the DNA. TRBV21-1 is flagged as a pseudogene. The CDR3 is 19 amino acids.

This chain uses TRBV7-9 with TRBJ2-5, with 9 bases fitting TRBD1. The germline V gene has CDR1 SEHNR and CDR2 FQNEAQ (reference sequence). Unmatched junction bases numbered 4, after V lost 3 bases and J lost 5 bases. The CDR3 runs to 14 residues. This chain's CDR3 is CASSFSDRGETQYF. CDR3 bases: TGTGCCAGCAGCTTCTCTGACAGGGGGGAGACCCAGTACTTC.